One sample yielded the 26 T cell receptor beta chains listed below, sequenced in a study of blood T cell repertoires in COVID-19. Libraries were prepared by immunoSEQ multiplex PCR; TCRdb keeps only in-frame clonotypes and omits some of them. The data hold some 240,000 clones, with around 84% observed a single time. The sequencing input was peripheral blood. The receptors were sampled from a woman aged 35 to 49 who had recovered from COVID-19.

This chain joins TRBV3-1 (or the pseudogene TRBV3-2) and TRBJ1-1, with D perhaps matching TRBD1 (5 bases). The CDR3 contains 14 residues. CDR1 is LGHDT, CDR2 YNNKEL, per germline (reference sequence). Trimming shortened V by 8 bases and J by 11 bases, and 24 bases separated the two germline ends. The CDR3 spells CASSREPGRDRAFF. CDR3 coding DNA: TGTGCCAGCTCCCGCGAGCCAGGGAGGGATAGGGCTTTCTTT.

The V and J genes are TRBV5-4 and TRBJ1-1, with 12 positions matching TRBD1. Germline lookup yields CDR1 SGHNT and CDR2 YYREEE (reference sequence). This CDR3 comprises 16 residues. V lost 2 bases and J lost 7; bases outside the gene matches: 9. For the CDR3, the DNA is TGTGCCAGCAGCTTCAACTCCGGGACAGGGGGCATTGAAGCTTTCTTT. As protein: CASSFNSGTGGIEAFF.

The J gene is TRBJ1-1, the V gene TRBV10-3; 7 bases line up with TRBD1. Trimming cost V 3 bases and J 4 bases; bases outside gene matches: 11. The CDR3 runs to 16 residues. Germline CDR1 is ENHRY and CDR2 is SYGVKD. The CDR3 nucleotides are TGTGCCATCAGTGAAAGGGGGCCCCAAGGATCCACTGAAGCTTTCTTT. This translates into CAISERGPQGSTEAFF.

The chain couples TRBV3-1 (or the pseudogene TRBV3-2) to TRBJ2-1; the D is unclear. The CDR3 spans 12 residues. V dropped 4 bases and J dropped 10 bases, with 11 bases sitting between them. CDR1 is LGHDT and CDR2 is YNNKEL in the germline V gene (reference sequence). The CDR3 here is CASSPQFREQFF. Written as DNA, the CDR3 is TGTGCCAGCAGCCCTCAATTTCGGGAGCAGTTCTTC.

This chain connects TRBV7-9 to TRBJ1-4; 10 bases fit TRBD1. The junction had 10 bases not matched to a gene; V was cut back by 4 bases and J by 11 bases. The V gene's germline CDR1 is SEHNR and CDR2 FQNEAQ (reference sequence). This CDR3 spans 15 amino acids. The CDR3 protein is CASSSMGQGSEKLFF. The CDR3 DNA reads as TGTGCCAGCAGCTCAATGGGACAGGGGTCAGAGAAACTGTTTTTT.

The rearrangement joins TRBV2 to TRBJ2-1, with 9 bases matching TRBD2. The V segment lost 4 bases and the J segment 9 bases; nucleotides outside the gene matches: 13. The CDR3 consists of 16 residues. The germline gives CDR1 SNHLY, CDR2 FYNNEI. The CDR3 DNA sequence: TGTGCCAGCAGTGGATCGGCTTTAGCGGGGGAGGTTGAGCAGTTCTTC. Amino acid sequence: CASSGSALAGEVEQFF.

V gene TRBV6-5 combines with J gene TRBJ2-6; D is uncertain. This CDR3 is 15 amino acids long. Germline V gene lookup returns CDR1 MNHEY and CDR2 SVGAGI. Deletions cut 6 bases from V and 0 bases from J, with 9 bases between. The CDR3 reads CASSSGSSGANVLTF. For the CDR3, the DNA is TGTGCCAGCAGCTCAGGAAGCTCTGGGGCCAACGTCCTGACTTTC.

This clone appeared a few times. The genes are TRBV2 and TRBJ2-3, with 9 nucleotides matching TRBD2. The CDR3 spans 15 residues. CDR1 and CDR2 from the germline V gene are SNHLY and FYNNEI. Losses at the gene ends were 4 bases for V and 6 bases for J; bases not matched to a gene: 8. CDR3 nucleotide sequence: TGTGCCAGCAGTGTGGCGCGGGGGGGACGGGATACGCAGTATTTT. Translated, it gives CASSVARGGRDTQYF.

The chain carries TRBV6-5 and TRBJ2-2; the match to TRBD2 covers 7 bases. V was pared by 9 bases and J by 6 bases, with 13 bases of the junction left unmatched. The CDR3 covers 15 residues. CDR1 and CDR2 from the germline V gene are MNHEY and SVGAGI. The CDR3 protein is CASWRGGGGPGELFF. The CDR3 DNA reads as TGTGCCAGTTGGAGAGGAGGCGGGGGACCCGGGGAGCTGTTTTTT.

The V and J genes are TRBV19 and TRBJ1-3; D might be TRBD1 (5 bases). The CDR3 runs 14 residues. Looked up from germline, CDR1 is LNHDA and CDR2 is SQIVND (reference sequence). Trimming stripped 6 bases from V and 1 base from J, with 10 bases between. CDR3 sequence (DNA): TGTGCCAGTAGGCAACAGGTTTCTGGAAACACCATATATTTT. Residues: CASRQQVSGNTIYF.

The CDR3 sequence: CASSLGQKNSPLHF. CDR3 bases: TGTGCCAGCAGCTTAGGACAGAAAAATTCACCCCTCCACTTT. The chain has TRBV5-6 and TRBJ1-6; D may be TRBD1 (6 bases). The germline gives CDR1 SGHDT, CDR2 YYEEEE. V dropped 2 bases and J dropped 7 bases, with 10 bases sitting between them. CDR3 size: 14 residues.

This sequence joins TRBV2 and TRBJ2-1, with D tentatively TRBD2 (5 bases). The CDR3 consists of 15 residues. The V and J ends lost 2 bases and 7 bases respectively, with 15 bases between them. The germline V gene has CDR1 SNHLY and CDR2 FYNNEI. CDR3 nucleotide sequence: TGTGCCAGCAGTGAACGGTTAGCGAGCCCTAATGAGCAGTTCTTC. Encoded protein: CASSERLASPNEQFF.

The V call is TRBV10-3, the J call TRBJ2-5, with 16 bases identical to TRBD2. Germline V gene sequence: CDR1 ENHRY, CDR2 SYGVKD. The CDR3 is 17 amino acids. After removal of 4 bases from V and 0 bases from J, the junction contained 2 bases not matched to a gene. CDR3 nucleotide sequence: TGTGCCATCAGTGTGGGGACTAGCGGGGGGGACCAAGAGACCCAGTACTTC. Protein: CAISVGTSGGDQETQYF.

Written as DNA, the CDR3 is TGTGCCAGCAGCCAAGGTCAGGCCGTGGATGGCTACACCTTC. Translated, it gives CASSQGQAVDGYTF. The gene calls are TRBV3-1 (or the pseudogene TRBV3-2) and TRBJ1-2; D unclear. Germline CDR1 LGHDT, CDR2 YNNKEL (reference sequence). V was shortened by 1 base and J by 6 bases, with 12 bases between the two germline ends. This CDR3 has 14 residues.

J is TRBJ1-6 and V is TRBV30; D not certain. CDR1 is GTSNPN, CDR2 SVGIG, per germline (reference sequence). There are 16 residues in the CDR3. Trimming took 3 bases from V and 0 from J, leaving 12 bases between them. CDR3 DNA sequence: TGTGCCTGGAGCCGATATGATAGCTCCTATAATTCACCCCTCCACTTT. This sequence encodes CAWSRYDSSYNSPLHF.

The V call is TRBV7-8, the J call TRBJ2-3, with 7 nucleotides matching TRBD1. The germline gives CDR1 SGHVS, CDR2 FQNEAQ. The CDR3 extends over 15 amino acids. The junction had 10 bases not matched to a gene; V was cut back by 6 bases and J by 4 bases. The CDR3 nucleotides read TGTGCCAGCAGGACAGGGCCTAGCAGATCAGATACGCAGTATTTT. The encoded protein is CASRTGPSRSDTQYF.

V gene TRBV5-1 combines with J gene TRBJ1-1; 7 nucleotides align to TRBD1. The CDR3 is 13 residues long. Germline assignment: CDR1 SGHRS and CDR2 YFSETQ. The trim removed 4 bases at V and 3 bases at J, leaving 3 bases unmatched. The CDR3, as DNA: TGCGCCAGCAGCCCACAGGGGTACACTGAAGCTTTCTTT. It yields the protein CASSPQGYTEAFF.

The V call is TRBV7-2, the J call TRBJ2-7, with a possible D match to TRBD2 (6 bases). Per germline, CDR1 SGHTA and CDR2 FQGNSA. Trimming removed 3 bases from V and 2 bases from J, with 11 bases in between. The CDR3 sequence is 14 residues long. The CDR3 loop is CASSFGSGAYEQYF. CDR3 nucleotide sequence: TGTGCCAGCAGCTTCGGATCGGGGGCCTACGAGCAGTACTTC.

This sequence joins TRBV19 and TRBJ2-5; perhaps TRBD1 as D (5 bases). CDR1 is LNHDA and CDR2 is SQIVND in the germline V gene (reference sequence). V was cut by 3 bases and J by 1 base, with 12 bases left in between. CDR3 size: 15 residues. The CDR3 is CASSMGRVTQETQYF. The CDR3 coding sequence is TGTGCCAGTAGTATGGGGCGAGTGACCCAAGAGACCCAGTACTTC.

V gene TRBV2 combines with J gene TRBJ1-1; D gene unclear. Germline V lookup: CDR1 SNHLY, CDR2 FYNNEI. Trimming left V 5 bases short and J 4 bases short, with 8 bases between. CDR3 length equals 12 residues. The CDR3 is CASSWEGTEAFF. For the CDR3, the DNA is TGTGCCAGCAGTTGGGAGGGCACTGAAGCTTTCTTT.

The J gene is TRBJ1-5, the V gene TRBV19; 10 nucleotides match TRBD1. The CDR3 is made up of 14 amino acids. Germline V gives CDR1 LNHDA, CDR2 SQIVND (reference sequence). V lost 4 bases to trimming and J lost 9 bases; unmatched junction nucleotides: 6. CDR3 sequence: CASSKGQGVTPQHF. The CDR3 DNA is TGTGCCAGTAGTAAAGGACAGGGGGTGACGCCCCAGCATTTT.

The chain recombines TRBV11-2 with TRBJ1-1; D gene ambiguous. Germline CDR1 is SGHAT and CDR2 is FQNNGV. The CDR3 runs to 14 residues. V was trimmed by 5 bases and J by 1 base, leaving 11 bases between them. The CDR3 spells CASSTTGANTEAFF. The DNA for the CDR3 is TGTGCCAGCAGCACTACGGGAGCGAACACTGAAGCTTTCTTT.

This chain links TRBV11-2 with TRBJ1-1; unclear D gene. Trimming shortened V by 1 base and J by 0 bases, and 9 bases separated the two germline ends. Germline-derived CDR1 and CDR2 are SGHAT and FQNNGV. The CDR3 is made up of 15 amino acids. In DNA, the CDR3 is TGTGCCAGCAGCTTAGTCAAGTACATGAACACTGAAGCTTTCTTT. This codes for CASSLVKYMNTEAFF.

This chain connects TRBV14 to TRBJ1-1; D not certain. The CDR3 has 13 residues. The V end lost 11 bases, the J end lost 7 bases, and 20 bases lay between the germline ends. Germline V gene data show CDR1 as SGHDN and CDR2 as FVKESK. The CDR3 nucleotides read TGTGCCTCCAAAGACACCTTTTTTGGTGAAGCTTTCTTT. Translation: CASKDTFFGEAFF. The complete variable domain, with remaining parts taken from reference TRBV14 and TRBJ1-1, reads EAGVTQFPSHSVIEKGQTVTLRCDPISGHDNLYWYRRVMGKEIKFLLHFVKESKQDESGMPNNRFLAERTGGTYSTLKVQPAELEDSGVYFCASKDTFFGEAFFGQGTRLTVV.

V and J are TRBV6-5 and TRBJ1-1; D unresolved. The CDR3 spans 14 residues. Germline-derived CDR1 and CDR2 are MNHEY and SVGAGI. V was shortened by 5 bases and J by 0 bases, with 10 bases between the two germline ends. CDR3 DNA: TGTGCCAGCAGTAGCCTTCTCCTGAACACTGAAGCTTTCTTT. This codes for CASSSLLLNTEAFF.

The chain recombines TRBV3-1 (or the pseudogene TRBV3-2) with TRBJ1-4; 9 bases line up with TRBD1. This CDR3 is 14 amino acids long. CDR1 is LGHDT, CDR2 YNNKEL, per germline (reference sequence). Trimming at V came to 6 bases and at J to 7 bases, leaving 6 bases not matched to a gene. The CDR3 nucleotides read TGTGCCAGCAGTAGACAGGGGGGGGCTGAAAAACTGTTTTTT. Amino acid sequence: CASSRQGGAEKLFF.